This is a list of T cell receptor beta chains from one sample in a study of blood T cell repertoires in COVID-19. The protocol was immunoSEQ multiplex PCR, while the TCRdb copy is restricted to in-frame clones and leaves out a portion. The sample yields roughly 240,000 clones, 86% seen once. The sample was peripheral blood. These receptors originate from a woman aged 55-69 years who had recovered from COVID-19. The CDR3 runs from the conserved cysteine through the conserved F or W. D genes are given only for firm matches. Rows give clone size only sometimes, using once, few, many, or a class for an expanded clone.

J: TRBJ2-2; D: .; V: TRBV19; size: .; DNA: TGTGCCAGTAGAAACACACCGAACACCGGGGAGCTGTTTTTT; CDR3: CASRNTPNTGELFF
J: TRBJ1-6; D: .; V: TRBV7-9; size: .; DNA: TGTGCCAGCAGCTTAACGGGAGGATCACCCCTCCACTTT; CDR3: CASSLTGGSPLHF
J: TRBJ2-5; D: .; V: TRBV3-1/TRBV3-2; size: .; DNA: TGTGCCAGCAGCCCTAAAAGCGGAGGGAAAGAGACCCAGTACTTC; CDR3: CASSPKSGGKETQYF
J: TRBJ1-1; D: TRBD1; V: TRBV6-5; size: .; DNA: TGTGCCAGCAGGGGACAGGGGCTGAACACTGAAGCTTTCTTT; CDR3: CASRGQGLNTEAFF
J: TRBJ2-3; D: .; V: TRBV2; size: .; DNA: TGTGCCAGCAGCTTGGACAGATCCACAGATACGCAGTATTTT; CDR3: CASSLDRSTDTQYF
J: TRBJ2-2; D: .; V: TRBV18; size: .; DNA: TGTGCCAGCTCACCAGACAGACTCACCGGGGAGCTGTTTTTT; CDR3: CASSPDRLTGELFF
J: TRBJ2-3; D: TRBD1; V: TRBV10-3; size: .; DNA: TGTGCCATCAGCAAGACAGGGAGTAACACAGATACGCAGTATTTT; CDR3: CAISKTGSNTDTQYF
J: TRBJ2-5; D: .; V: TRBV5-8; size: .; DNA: TGTGCCAGCAGCCTGAGACTAGTGGAGACCCAGTACTTC; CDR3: CASSLRLVETQYF
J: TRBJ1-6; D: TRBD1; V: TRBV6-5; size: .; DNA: TGTGCCAGCAGAAAACAGGGGGTGAATTCACCCCTCCACTTT; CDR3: CASRKQGVNSPLHF
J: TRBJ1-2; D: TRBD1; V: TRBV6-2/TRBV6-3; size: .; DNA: TGTGCCAGCAGTTACACGCTACAGGGGGAAGGTGACTATGGCTACACCTTC; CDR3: CASSYTLQGEGDYGYTF
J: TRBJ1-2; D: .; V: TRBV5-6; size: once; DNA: TGTGCCAGCAGCCGGCCTGAGGGGGGGTCCTATGGCTACACCTTC; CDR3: CASSRPEGGSYGYTF
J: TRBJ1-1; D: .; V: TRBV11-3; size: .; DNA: TGTGCCAGCAGCTTAGAAGGCCAGGGGCCCACTGAAGCTTTCTTT; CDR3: CASSLEGQGPTEAFF
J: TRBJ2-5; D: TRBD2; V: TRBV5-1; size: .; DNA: TGCGCCAGCAGCCCCCCAAGGACTGGTCGGGGGGAAGAGACCCAGTACTTC; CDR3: CASSPPRTGRGEETQYF
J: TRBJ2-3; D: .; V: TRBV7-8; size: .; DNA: TGTGCCAGCAGCCATTATTCAGATACGCAGTATTTT; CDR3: CASSHYSDTQYF
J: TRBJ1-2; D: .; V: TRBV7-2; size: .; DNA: TGTGCCAGCAGCTCGGACAACGCGGTAGGCTATGGCTACACCTTC; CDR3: CASSSDNAVGYGYTF
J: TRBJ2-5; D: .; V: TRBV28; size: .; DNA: TGTGCCAGCACCCAAGGGGCAGGGCAAGAGACCCAGTACTTC; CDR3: CASTQGAGQETQYF
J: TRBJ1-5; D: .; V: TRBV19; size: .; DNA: TGTGCCAGTAGTATAGAGACAGGATTCAATCAGCCCCAGCATTTT; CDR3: CASSIETGFNQPQHF
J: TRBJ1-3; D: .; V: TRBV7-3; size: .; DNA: TGTGCCAGCAGCTTAAAATCGGGTGGAAACACCATATATTTT; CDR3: CASSLKSGGNTIYF
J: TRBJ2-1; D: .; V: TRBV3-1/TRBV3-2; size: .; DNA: TGTGCCAGCAGCCAAGTGTTATCTTCCAGGGGTGGCTACAATGAGCAGTTCTTC; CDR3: CASSQVLSSRGGYNEQFF
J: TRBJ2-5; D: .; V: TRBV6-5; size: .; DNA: TGTGCCAGCAGTACCCGCCGGGAGGAGACCCAGTACTTC; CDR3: CASSTRREETQYF
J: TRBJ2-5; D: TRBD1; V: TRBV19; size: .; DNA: TGTGCCAGTAGTATTGACAGGGTTGCCCCGACGGAGACCCAGTACTTC; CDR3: CASSIDRVAPTETQYF
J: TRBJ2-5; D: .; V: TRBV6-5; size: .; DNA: TGTGCCAGCAGTTATCCGGGAAGCGAGACCCAGTACTTC; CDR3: CASSYPGSETQYF
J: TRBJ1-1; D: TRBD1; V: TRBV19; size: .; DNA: TGTGCCAGTATGGGGGGGACAGGGAGGGCCGAAGCTTTCTTT; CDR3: CASMGGTGRAEAFF
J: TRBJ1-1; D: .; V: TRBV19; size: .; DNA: TGTGCCAGTAGTATTTGGAGGGGCCCCACTGAAGCTTTCTTT; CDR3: CASSIWRGPTEAFF
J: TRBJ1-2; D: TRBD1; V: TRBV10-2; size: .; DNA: TGCGCCAGCAGTGCCGAAACAGGGGCTTCTGGCTACACCTTC; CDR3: CASSAETGASGYTF
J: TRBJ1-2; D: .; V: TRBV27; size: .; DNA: TGTGCCAGCAGCCGCGAGGTCGTTTCAGGGACATTCTATGGCTACACCTTC; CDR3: CASSREVVSGTFYGYTF
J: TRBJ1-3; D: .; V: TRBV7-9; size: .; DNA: TGTGCCAGCAGCCTTTCCGGAAACACCATATATTTT; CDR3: CASSLSGNTIYF
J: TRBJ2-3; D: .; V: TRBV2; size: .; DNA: TGTGCCAGCAGTTATACAGATACGCAGTATTTT; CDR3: CASSYTDTQYF
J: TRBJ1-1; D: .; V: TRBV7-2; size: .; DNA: TGTGCCAGCAGCTTAGAGAGGGTAGAGGGAGGGACTGAAGCTTTCTTT; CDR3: CASSLERVEGGTEAFF
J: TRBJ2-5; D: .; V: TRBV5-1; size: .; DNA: TGCGCCAGCAGCTTGGCGTTGGAGACCCAGTACTTC; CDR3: CASSLALETQYF
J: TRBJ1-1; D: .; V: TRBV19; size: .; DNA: TGTGCCAGTAGTATATACAGGGACGACACTGAAGCTTTCTTT; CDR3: CASSIYRDDTEAFF
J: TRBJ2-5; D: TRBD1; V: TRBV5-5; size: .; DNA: TGTGCCAGCAGCTTGGTCTTTGCAGGGGGCATGGAGACCCAGTACTTC; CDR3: CASSLVFAGGMETQYF
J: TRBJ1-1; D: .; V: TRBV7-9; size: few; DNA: TGTGCCAGCAGCCGCCCGCGGGTTGGGAACACTGAAGCTTTCTTT; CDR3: CASSRPRVGNTEAFF
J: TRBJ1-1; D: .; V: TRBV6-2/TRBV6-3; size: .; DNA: TGTGCCAGCAGTTTGGGACACCTGAACACTGAAGCTTTCTTT; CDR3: CASSLGHLNTEAFF
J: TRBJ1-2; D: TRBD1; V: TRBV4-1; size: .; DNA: TGCGCCAGCAGCCAAGATCGGGACAGGACCTATGGCTACACCTTC; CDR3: CASSQDRDRTYGYTF
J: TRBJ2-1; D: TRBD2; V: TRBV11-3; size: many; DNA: TGTGCCAGCAGCGCGGGGGGTGAGCAGTTCTTC; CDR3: CASSAGGEQFF
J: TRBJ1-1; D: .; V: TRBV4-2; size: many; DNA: TGTGCCAGCAGCCAGTTTCTTCGGGGCACTGAAGCTTTCTTT; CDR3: CASSQFLRGTEAFF
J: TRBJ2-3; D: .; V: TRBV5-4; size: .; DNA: TGTGCCAGCAGCTACACCACAGATACGCAGTATTTT; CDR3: CASSYTTDTQYF
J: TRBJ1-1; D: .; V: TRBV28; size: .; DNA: TGTGCCAGCAGTTTCTCCCGGAACACTGAAGCTTTCTTT; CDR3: CASSFSRNTEAFF
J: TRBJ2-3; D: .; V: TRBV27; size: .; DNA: TGTGCCAGCAGCCCGGGGGGCTGGCATACGCAGTATTTT; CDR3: CASSPGGWHTQYF
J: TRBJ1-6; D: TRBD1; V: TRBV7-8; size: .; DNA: TGTGCCAGCAGCTTTCCTAGATCGACAGGGGGAGATAATTCACCCCTCCACTTT; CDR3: CASSFPRSTGGDNSPLHF
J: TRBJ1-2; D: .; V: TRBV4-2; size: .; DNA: TGTGCCAGCAGCCAAGGTCCAGGCGGGGTCCTCTATGGCTACACCTTC; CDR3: CASSQGPGGVLYGYTF
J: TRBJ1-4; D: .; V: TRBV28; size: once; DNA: TGTGCCAGCAGTCCGCGGAGGGGTCAGGGTAATGAAAAACTGTTTTTT; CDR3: CASSPRRGQGNEKLFF
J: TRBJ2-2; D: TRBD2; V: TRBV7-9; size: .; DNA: TGTGCCAGCAGCTTATTAGCGGGGACGAACACCGGGGAGCTGTTTTTT; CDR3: CASSLLAGTNTGELFF
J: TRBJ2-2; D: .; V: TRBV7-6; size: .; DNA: TGTGCCAGCAGCTTAGGGCTAGCGAACACCGGGGAGCTGTTTTTT; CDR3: CASSLGLANTGELFF
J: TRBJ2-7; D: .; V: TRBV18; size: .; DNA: TGTGCCAGCTCACCACCAGGAGGCCAGGACGAGCAGTACTTC; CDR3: CASSPPGGQDEQYF
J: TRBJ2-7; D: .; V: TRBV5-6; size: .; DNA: TGTGCCAGCAGCACCCATAGTGATCAGTACTTC; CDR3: CASSTHSDQYF
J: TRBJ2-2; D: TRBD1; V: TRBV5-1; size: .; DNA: TGCGCCAGCAGCTTGGGGGACAGTTATACCGGGGAGCTGTTTTTT; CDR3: CASSLGDSYTGELFF
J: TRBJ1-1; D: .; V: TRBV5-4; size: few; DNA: TGTGCCAGCAGCGCCGGACAGACCCTGATCACTGAAGCTTTCTTT; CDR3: CASSAGQTLITEAFF
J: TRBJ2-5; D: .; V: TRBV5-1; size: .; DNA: TGCGCCAGCAGGCCTACAGGGAACCCCCAAGAGACCCAGTACTTC; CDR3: CASRPTGNPQETQYF